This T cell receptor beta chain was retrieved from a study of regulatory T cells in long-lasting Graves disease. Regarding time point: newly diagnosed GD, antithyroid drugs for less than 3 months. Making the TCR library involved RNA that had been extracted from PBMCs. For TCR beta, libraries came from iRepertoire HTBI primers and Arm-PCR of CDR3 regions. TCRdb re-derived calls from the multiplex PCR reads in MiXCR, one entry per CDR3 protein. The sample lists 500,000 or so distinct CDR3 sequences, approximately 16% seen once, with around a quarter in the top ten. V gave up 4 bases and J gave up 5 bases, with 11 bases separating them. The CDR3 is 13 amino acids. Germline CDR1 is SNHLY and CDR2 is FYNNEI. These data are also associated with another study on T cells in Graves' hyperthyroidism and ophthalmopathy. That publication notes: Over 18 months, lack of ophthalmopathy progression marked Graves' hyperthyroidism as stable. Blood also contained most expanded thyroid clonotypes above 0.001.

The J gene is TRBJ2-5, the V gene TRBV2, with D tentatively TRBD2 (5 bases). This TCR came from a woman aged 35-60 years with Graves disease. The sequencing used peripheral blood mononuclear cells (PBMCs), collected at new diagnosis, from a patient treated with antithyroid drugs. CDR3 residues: CASSGSRGETQYF. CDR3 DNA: TGTGCCAGCAGTGGGTCTAGAGGGGAGACCCAGTACTTC.